The 32 T cell receptor beta chains presented below share a single source sample, sequenced in a study of blood T cells in healthy people across ages (dated by TCRdb to the mid-2010s). The library was built by means of 5' RACE. Instrument on record: Illumina HiSeq 2500. A second roughly 6 to 12 cycle PCR used a sample-barcoded 5' primer and a J-beta primer mix. TCRdb redid the processing of the public reads, applying fastp at Q25 and MiXCR, and retained in-frame beta chains. When rows share a CDR3 protein, they turn into one entry using the most common DNA and genes. Within this sample are fewer than 800,000 distinct CDR3 sequences, with approximately 49% of them counted one time only. About a third of the sample belongs to the ten largest clones. The sequenced sample consisted of blood. The receptors shown here come from a woman aged 60-75 years in good health.

The V call is TRBV5-1, the J call TRBJ2-3, with D perhaps matching TRBD2 (6 bases). This CDR3 contains 14 residues. CDR1 is SGHRS and CDR2 is YFSETQ in the germline V gene. Trimming removed 7 bases at V and 0 bases at J, with 12 bases between. The CDR3 DNA sequence: TGCGCCAGCCAAGGACTAACTAGCACAGATACGCAGTATTTT. Translation: CASQGLTSTDTQYF.

The sample holds a few counts of this clonotype. CDR3 region: CSVDRSSYNEQFF. CDR3 in DNA: TGCAGCGTTGACCGGAGCTCCTACAATGAGCAGTTCTTC. The rearrangement links TRBV29-1 to TRBJ2-1; unclear D gene. CDR1 SQVTM and CDR2 ANQGSEA come from the germline V gene. The V gene lost 3 bases and the J gene lost 0 bases, with 6 bases spanning the gap. The CDR3 is 13 residues long.

In nucleotides, the CDR3 is TGTGCCAGCAGCGGTGCGGGGTTGGGCACTGAAGCTTTCTTT. Translated, it gives CASSGAGLGTEAFF. The rearrangement uses TRBV2 and TRBJ1-1; D unclear. V was cut by 6 bases and J by 4 bases, with 15 bases left in between. Germline-derived CDR1 and CDR2 are SNHLY and FYNNEI. The CDR3 extends over 14 amino acids.

The chain is built from TRBV3-1 and TRBJ1-2; 7 nucleotides match TRBD1. V was pared by 5 bases and J by 4 bases, with 10 bases of the junction left unmatched. CDR1 is LGHDT and CDR2 is YNNKEL in the germline V gene (reference sequence). The CDR3 runs 15 residues. This chain's CDR3 is CASSGSRDSSYGYTF. In nucleotides, the CDR3 is TGTGCCAGCAGCGGATCACGGGACAGCTCCTATGGCTACACCTTC. Supplemented by reference TRBV3-1 and TRBJ1-2, the full variable domain reads DTAVSQTPKYLVTQMGNDKSIKCEQNLGHDTMYWYKQDSKKFLKIMFSYNNKELIINETVPNRFSPKSPDKAHLNLHINSLELGDSAVYFCASSGSRDSSYGYTFGSGTRLTVV.

Only a few counts were recorded for this clonotype. The chain carries TRBV29-1 and TRBJ1-2; unclear D gene. Trimming took 3 bases from V and 6 from J, leaving 2 bases between them. The CDR3 is 9 amino acids. Germline V gene data show CDR1 as SQVTM and CDR2 as ANQGSEA. CDR3 amino acids: CSVDDGYTF. The DNA of the CDR3 is TGCAGCGTTGATGATGGCTACACCTTC.

There are a few counts of this clonotype. The J gene is TRBJ2-7, the V gene TRBV20-1, with TRBD2 identical over 7 bases. The ends lost 6 bases at V and 2 bases at J; junction bases unmatched: 10. The CDR3 length is 14 residues. Germline loops: CDR1 DFQATT, CDR2 SNEGSKA (reference sequence). CDR3 in amino acids: CSAHLSGATYEQYF. The CDR3 nucleotides are TGCAGTGCCCACTTGAGCGGGGCCACCTACGAGCAGTACTTC.

V and J are TRBV7-2 and TRBJ2-5, with a tentative D call TRBD2 (6 bases). The tail of the sequence fits TRBJ2-7 better, so the J call may be wrong. From germline, CDR1 is SGHTA and CDR2 FQGNSA. This CDR3 spans 14 amino acids. This CDR3 is CASSPGPRRVEQYF. The CDR3 region has the DNA TGTGCCAGCAGCCCGGGACCCCGGAGGGTCGAGCAGTACTTC.

This clonotype was recorded a few times. The chain links TRBV7-2 to TRBJ2-7; D is perhaps TRBD2 (5 bases). Between the trimmed V and J ends, which lost 2 bases and 0 bases, there was a span of 20 bases. This CDR3 comprises 18 residues. Germline V lookup: CDR1 SGHTA, CDR2 FQGNSA. The CDR3 here is CASSLSAFRGLYSYEQYF. CDR3 sequence (DNA): TGTGCCAGCAGCTTATCCGCATTTAGAGGGCTATACTCCTACGAGCAGTACTTC.

The rearrangement uses TRBV24-1 and TRBJ2-1, with TRBD2 matching 11 bases. The CDR3 extends over 16 amino acids. Trimming took 4 bases from V and 2 from J; bases not matched to a gene: 3. Per the germline V gene, CDR1 is KGHDR and CDR2 is SFDVKD. The DNA for the CDR3 is TGTGCCACCAGTGAAAAGACTAGCGGGACCTACAATGAGCAGTTCTTC. Its protein is CATSEKTSGTYNEQFF.

V and J are TRBV9 and TRBJ1-2; possible D gene TRBD1, 5 bases. Deletions cut 2 bases from V and 8 bases from J, with 13 bases between. The CDR3 runs to 13 residues. Germline V gives CDR1 SGDLS, CDR2 YYNGEE. The chain's CDR3 is CASSVQGGVGYTF. For the CDR3, the DNA is TGTGCCAGCAGCGTCCAGGGTGGGGTAGGCTACACCTTC.

The sample holds a few counts of this clonotype. The CDR3 spells CASSTPGTRRVQYF. The CDR3 bases are TGTGCCAGCAGTACCCCCGGGACTAGAAGAGTGCAGTACTTC. This rearrangement joins TRBV28 to TRBJ2-7; 8 nucleotides align to TRBD2. Looked up from germline, CDR1 is MDHEN and CDR2 is SYDVKM. This CDR3 comprises 14 residues. After removal of 5 bases from V and 9 bases from J, the junction contained 12 bases not matched to a gene.

The CDR3 DNA follows: TGTGCCAGCAGCTTAGCGAGGACAGAACCCTCCCAGTACTTC. This encodes CASSLARTEPSQYF. The chain uses TRBV7-6 and TRBJ2-7; D possibly corresponds to TRBD1 (6 bases). The V end lost 0 bases, the J end lost 10 bases, and 16 bases lay between the germline ends. The CDR3 has 14 amino acids. Germline CDR1 SGHVS, CDR2 FNYEAQ.

This rearrangement joins TRBV29-1 to TRBJ1-1, with D maybe TRBD1 (6 bases). The CDR3 has 14 amino acids. Germline V CDR1 and CDR2: SQVTM, ANQGSEA. Trimming removed 4 bases at V and 3 bases at J, with 15 bases between. The CDR3 DNA reads as TGCAGCGTTGGGGGGGGGGGCAAGTACACTGAAGCTTTCTTT. This encodes CSVGGGGKYTEAFF.

This clonotype was counted a few times. This chain joins TRBV29-1 and TRBJ2-7; D may be TRBD2 (6 bases). The CDR3 has 13 amino acids. From germline, CDR1 is SQVTM and CDR2 ANQGSEA. V was pared by 4 bases and J by 7 bases, with 17 bases between. CDR3 sequence (DNA): TGCAGCGTTGCCGCGGGACCCCTCGGAGAGCAGTACTTC. Residues: CSVAAGPLGEQYF.

This clonotype showed up just a few times. A read error may explain this, as a much larger clone is one base away. The chain employs TRBV20-1 and TRBJ2-1; D not resolved. Germline loops: CDR1 DFQATT, CDR2 SNEGSKA (reference sequence). This CDR3 comprises 12 residues. The chain's CDR3 is CRAPVTLNEQFF. CDR3 nucleotide sequence: TGCAGGGCCCCTGTTACGTTGAATGAGCAGTTCTTC.

The chain employs TRBV28 and TRBJ2-4; D might be TRBD2 (6 bases). The J call may be in error: the DNA end matches TRBJ2-7 better. Germline assignment: CDR1 MDHEN and CDR2 SYDVKM. The CDR3 is 11 residues long. The CDR3 is CASQGGYEQYF. The CDR3 DNA is TGTGCCAGCCAGGGAGGATACGAGCAGTACTTC.

The V and J genes are TRBV30 and TRBJ2-7; 7 bases fit TRBD2. Looked up from germline, CDR1 is GTSNPN and CDR2 is SVGIG (reference sequence). V was clipped by 3 bases and J by 6 bases; unmatched bases: 5. The CDR3 is 12 residues long. The CDR3 loop is CAWRTSALEQYF. The CDR3, as DNA: TGTGCCTGGAGAACTAGCGCCCTCGAGCAGTACTTC.

There are a few counts of this clonotype. The chain employs TRBV9 and TRBJ2-5, with TRBD2 as a possible D gene (6 bases). This CDR3 has 18 amino acids. Trimming took off 0 bases at V and 1 base at J, with 19 bases between the two ends. CDR1 and CDR2 from the germline V gene are SGDLS and YYNGEE. As DNA, the CDR3 is TGTGCCAGCAGCGTAGCTACCCAAGTCGGGAGTGCCCAAGAGACCCAGTACTTC. Translation gives CASSVATQVGSAQETQYF. The variable domain in full, with the rest retrieved from reference TRBV9 and TRBJ2-5, is DSGVTQTPKHLITATGQRVTLRCSPRSGDLSVYWYQQSLDQGLQFLIQYYNGEERAKGNILERFSAQQFPDLHSELNLSSLELGDSALYFCASSVATQVGSAQETQYFGPGTRLLVL.

In its sample, this clonotype was seen once. The chain employs TRBV5-1 and TRBJ2-3, with 13 bases matching TRBD2. The CDR3 loop spans 15 amino acids. CDR1 and CDR2 from the germline V gene are SGHRS and YFSETQ. V dropped 4 bases and J dropped 7; count of bases not matched to a gene: 6. The CDR3 loop reads CASSPGLAGLNTQYF. The CDR3 bases are TGCGCCAGCAGCCCGGGACTAGCGGGACTTAATACGCAGTATTTT. The full variable domain, in which reference TRBV5-1 and TRBJ2-3 provide the parts outside the CDR3, is KAGVTQTPRYLIKTRGQQVTLSCSPISGHRSVSWYQQTPGQGLQFLFEYFSETQRNKGNFPGRFSGRQFSNSRSEMNVSTLELGDSALYLCASSPGLAGLNTQYFGPGTRLTVL.

The chain uses TRBV20-1 and TRBJ2-1; 11 bases are a match to TRBD1. With V trimmed by 6 bases and J by 7 bases, 17 bases remained unmatched. CDR1 and CDR2 from the germline V gene are DFQATT and SNEGSKA (reference sequence). This CDR3 has 17 amino acids. CDR3 in DNA: TGCAGTGCCCGGACAGGGGGCGGAACCCTAAGCGTTAATGAGCAGTTCTTC. Amino acid sequence: CSARTGGGTLSVNEQFF.

The chain couples TRBV24-1 to TRBJ2-4; 7 nucleotides agree with TRBD2. The J call may be faulty, since TRBJ2-5 better matches the DNA end. Germline CDR1 is KGHDR and CDR2 is SFDVKD. The length of the CDR3 is 18 residues. The CDR3 reads CATSPTSGRAPYQETQYF. CDR3 nucleotides: TGTGCCACCAGCCCCACTAGTGGGAGGGCCCCGTACCAAGAGACCCAGTACTTC.

At least ten counts were recorded for this clonotype. The chain recombines TRBV20-1 with TRBJ2-2; D is unresolved. The V end was cut by 0 bases, the J end by 3 bases, with 8 bases between. Germline assignment: CDR1 DFQATT and CDR2 SNEGSKA (reference sequence). This CDR3 spans 14 amino acids. The chain's CDR3 is CSARDIDYTGELFF. CDR3 bases: TGCAGTGCTAGAGATATCGATTACACCGGGGAGCTGTTTTTT.

This clonotype was counted between two and nine times. Written as DNA, the CDR3 is TGCAGCGTTTGGGCAGGGGTGACCTACGAGCAGTACTTC. Its protein is CSVWAGVTYEQYF. The chain employs TRBV29-1 and TRBJ2-7; the D gene is possibly TRBD1 (6 bases). V lost 5 bases and J lost 2, with 13 bases in between. The CDR3 has 13 amino acids. In germline, CDR1 is SQVTM, CDR2 ANQGSEA.

The chain recombines TRBV24-1 with TRBJ1-5; D is unresolved. V was pared by 1 base and J by 4 bases, with 7 bases between. This CDR3 region has 14 residues. CDR1 and CDR2 from the germline V gene are KGHDR and SFDVKD. This chain's CDR3 is CATSDFWQNQPQHF. CDR3 in DNA: TGTGCCACCAGTGATTTTTGGCAGAATCAGCCCCAGCATTTT.

This rearrangement joins TRBV29-1 to TRBJ2-1; 10 bases match TRBD2. Germline trimming cut 7 bases from V and 5 bases from J; bases unmatched to any gene: 5. The length of the CDR3 is 13 residues. Germline assignment: CDR1 SQVTM and CDR2 ANQGSEA. Here the CDR3 reads CSGAGGRNNEQFF. CDR3 bases: TGCAGCGGAGCGGGAGGGCGGAACAATGAGCAGTTCTTC.

This chain uses TRBV14 with TRBJ2-7, with D possibly matching TRBD2 (5 bases). The CDR3 runs to 15 residues. V lost 3 bases and J lost 3, with 15 bases in between. Germline loops: CDR1 SGHDN, CDR2 FVKESK. The CDR3 DNA follows: TGTGCCAGCAGCCAGTGGGGTCTGGGAGTCTACGAGCAGTACTTC. As protein: CASSQWGLGVYEQYF.

This clonotype was seen a few times. CDR3: CSSGSTKETQYF. As DNA, the CDR3 is TGTTCTTCAGGCTCGACGAAAGAGACCCAGTACTTC. The chain is built from TRBV4-2 and TRBJ2-5; D is undetermined. Germline V gene lookup returns CDR1 LGHNA and CDR2 YNFKEQ. The CDR3 is 12 amino acids.

The chain has TRBV7-3 and TRBJ2-5, with a tentative D call TRBD1 (6 bases). V gave up 2 bases and J gave up 1 base, with 11 bases separating them. This CDR3 region has 15 residues. CDR1 is SGHTA, CDR2 FQGTGA, per germline. The CDR3 sequence is CASSLGTHSQETQYF. The CDR3 coding sequence is TGTGCCAGCAGCTTAGGGACACACTCCCAAGAGACCCAGTACTTC. The full variable domain, its missing parts supplied by reference TRBV7-3 and TRBJ2-5, is GAGVSQTPSNKVTEKGKYVELRCDPISGHTALYWYRQSLGQGPEFLIYFQGTGAADDSGLPNDRFFAVRPEGSVSTLKIQRTERGDSAVYLCASSLGTHSQETQYFGPGTRLLVL.

This rearrangement joins TRBV7-6 to TRBJ2-3; the D is unclear. Trimming took 7 bases from V and 4 from J, leaving 12 bases between them. The germline gives CDR1 SGHVS, CDR2 FNYEAQ. The CDR3 extends over 13 amino acids. CDR3 sequence: CASTRLNADTQYF. CDR3 nucleotides: TGTGCCAGCACCCGCCTTAACGCAGATACGCAGTATTTT.

V and J are TRBV10-3 and TRBJ2-3; the match to TRBD2 covers 8 bases. The germline gives CDR1 ENHRY, CDR2 SYGVKD. The junction had 13 bases not matched to a gene; V was cut back by 9 bases and J by 2 bases. CDR3 length equals 16 residues. The CDR3 spells CAISSISGGATDTQYF. In DNA form, the CDR3 reads TGTGCCATTTCTTCGATTTCGGGAGGGGCCACAGATACGCAGTATTTT.

The genes are TRBV6-6 and TRBJ2-6, with D uncertain. The V gene's germline CDR1 is MNHNY and CDR2 SVGAGI (reference sequence). The CDR3 contains 16 residues. V was trimmed by 5 bases and J by 0 bases, leaving 11 bases between them. For the CDR3, the DNA is TGTGCCAGCAGTCTAAATCAGGCCTCTGGGGCCAACGTCCTGACTTTC. Protein sequence: CASSLNQASGANVLTF.

The chain is built from TRBV5-1 and TRBJ2-3; TRBD2 matches at 11 bases. The CDR3 has 17 residues. After removal of 4 bases from V and 0 bases from J, the junction contained 7 bases not matched to a gene. Germline CDR1 reads SGHRS; CDR2 reads YFSETQ. For the CDR3, the DNA is TGCGCCAGCAGCGCACTAGCGGGGGCCTCTAGCACAGATACGCAGTATTTT. Residues: CASSALAGASSTDTQYF.